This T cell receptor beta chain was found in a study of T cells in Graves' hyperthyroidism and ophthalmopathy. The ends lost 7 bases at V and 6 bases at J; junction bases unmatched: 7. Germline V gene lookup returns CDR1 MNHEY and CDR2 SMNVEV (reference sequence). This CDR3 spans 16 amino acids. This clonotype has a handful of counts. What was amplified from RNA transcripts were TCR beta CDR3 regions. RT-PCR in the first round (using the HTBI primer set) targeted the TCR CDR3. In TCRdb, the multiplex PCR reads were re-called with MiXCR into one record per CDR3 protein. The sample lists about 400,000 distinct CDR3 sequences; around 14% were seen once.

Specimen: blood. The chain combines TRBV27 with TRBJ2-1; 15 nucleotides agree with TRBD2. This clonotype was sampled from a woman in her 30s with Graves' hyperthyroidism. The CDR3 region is CASTLAGLAGGNEQFF. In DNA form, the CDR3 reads TGTGCCAGCACCTTAGCGGGACTAGCGGGAGGCAATGAGCAGTTCTTC.